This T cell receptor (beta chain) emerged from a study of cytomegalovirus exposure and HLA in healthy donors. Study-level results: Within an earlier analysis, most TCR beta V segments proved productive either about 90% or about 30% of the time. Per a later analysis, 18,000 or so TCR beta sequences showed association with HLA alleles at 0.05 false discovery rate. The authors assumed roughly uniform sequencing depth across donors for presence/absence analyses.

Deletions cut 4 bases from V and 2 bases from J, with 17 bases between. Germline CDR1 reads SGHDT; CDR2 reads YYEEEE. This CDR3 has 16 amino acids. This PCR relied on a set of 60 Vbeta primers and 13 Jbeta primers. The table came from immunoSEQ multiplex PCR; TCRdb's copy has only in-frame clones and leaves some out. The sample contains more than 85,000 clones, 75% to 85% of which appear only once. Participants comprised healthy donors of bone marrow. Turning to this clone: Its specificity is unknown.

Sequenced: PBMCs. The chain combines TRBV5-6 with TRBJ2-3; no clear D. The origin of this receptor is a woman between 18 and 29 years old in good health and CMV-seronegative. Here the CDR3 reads CASSHAVTRPTDTQYF. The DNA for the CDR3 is TGTGCCAGCAGCCACGCGGTTACACGTCCCACAGATACGCAGTATTTT.